This passage covers 16 T cell receptor beta chains from one sample sequenced in a study of blood T cell repertoires in COVID-19. The table came from immunoSEQ multiplex PCR; TCRdb's copy has only in-frame clones and leaves some out. The sample carries tens of thousands of clones, 81% recorded once. Sequencing input: peripheral blood. Source of these receptors: a woman older than 75 with COVID-19, enrolled during active disease.

The chain has TRBV7-3 and TRBJ2-3; 8 bases fit TRBD2. With V trimmed by 5 bases and J by 4 bases, 5 bases remained unmatched. Looked up from germline, CDR1 is SGHTA and CDR2 is FQGTGA. The CDR3 loop spans 14 amino acids. CDR3 DNA sequence: TGTGCCAGCAGCCGGAGCGGGAGTGCAGATACGCAGTATTTT. Translating it yields CASSRSGSADTQYF.

This clone was recorded once. The V call is TRBV25-1, the J call TRBJ2-5; 10 bases are shared with TRBD1. Trimming at V came to 5 bases and at J to 5 bases, leaving 11 bases not matched to a gene. Germline CDR1 reads MGHDK; CDR2 reads SYGVNS. The CDR3 is made up of 16 amino acids. The CDR3 bases are TGTGCCAGCAGTATCTGGTCCGGGACAGGGGTTGAGACCCAGTACTTC. Amino acid sequence: CASSIWSGTGVETQYF.

As DNA, the CDR3 is TGCGCCAGCAGCTTGCTCCCCGGGAGTGCAGATACGCAGTATTTT. This sequence encodes CASSLLPGSADTQYF. J is TRBJ2-3 and V is TRBV5-1; D is perhaps TRBD2 (6 bases). Between the trimmed V and J ends, which lost 1 base and 4 bases, there was a span of 13 bases. Germline CDR1 and CDR2: SGHRS and YFSETQ. The CDR3 is 15 residues long.

The chain combines TRBV5-6 with TRBJ2-2; 9 bases fit TRBD2. Germline CDR1 reads SGHDT; CDR2 reads YYEEEE. The CDR3 runs 15 residues. The V gene end was trimmed by 3 bases and the J gene end by 7 bases; junction bases not matched to a gene: 7. The CDR3, as DNA: TGTGCCAGCAGCTATAGCGGGAGTGTGTTCGGGGAGCTGTTTTTT. It yields the protein CASSYSGSVFGELFF.

The table lists this clone with a count of one. The J gene is TRBJ2-1, the V gene TRBV28; 8 bases are shared with TRBD2. This CDR3 is 15 amino acids long. Germline trimming cut 6 bases from V and 3 bases from J; bases unmatched to any gene: 7. Germline V gene sequence: CDR1 MDHEN, CDR2 SYDVKM. DNA for the CDR3: TGTGCCAGCAGGGCAAGCGGGGGATACTACAATGAGCAGTTCTTC. This encodes CASRASGGYYNEQFF.

The chain employs TRBV24-1 and TRBJ2-2, with TRBD1 matching 7 bases. CDR1 is KGHDR, CDR2 SFDVKD, per germline. The V segment lost 3 bases and the J segment 1 base; nucleotides outside the gene matches: 4. The length of the CDR3 is 16 residues. CDR3 sequence reads: CATSDRDSRNTGELFF. The CDR3 DNA reads TGTGCCACCAGTGATAGGGACAGCCGGAACACCGGGGAGCTGTTTTTT.

This clone came up a few times. The CDR3 DNA reads as TGTGCCAGCAGCCCCGGGACTAGCGGGATCTACAATGAGCAGTTCTTC. This codes for CASSPGTSGIYNEQFF. The chain has TRBV11-2 and TRBJ2-1; 13 bases align to TRBD2. V was pared by 5 bases and J by 3 bases, with 4 bases of the junction left unmatched. Germline values: CDR1 SGHAT, CDR2 FQNNGV. The CDR3 is 16 residues long.

The chain couples TRBV15 to TRBJ1-4; weak D call: TRBD1 (6 bases). The germline gives CDR1 LNHNV, CDR2 YYDKDF (reference sequence). The CDR3 is made up of 15 amino acids. Deletions cut 5 bases from V and 5 bases from J, with 15 bases between. The CDR3 is CATSDRTARNEKLFF. The DNA of the CDR3 is TGTGCCACCAGCGACCGGACAGCTCGAAATGAAAAACTGTTTTTT.

This clone was seen just once. The chain employs TRBV27 and TRBJ2-7; TRBD1 might be the D (6 bases). The CDR3 consists of 13 residues. Trimming removed 5 bases from V and 4 bases from J, with 12 bases in between. Per the germline V gene, CDR1 is MNHEY and CDR2 is SMNVEV (reference sequence). The CDR3 DNA reads TGTGCCAGCAGTCACCTAGGACAGTACGAGCAGTACTTC. Encoded protein: CASSHLGQYEQYF.

The V call is TRBV19, the J call TRBJ2-7; TRBD2 might be the D (6 bases). The V end lost 1 base, the J end lost 2 bases, and 21 bases lay between the germline ends. This CDR3 has 18 residues. Per germline, CDR1 LNHDA and CDR2 SQIVND (reference sequence). The CDR3 bases are TGTGCCAGTAGTATAGCCCTGAGGACTTTCCGGAGGGCCTACGAGCAGTACTTC. Protein sequence: CASSIALRTFRRAYEQYF.

There are a few counts of this clone. The V and J genes are TRBV29-1 and TRBJ2-7; 13 nucleotides agree with TRBD2. This CDR3 is built from 15 residues. Germline V gene sequence: CDR1 SQVTM, CDR2 ANQGSEA. After removal of 4 bases from V and 5 bases from J, the junction contained 8 bases not matched to a gene. The CDR3 DNA follows: TGCAGCGTTGCGGGGACTAGCGGGATCGTCGACGAGCAGTACTTC. Translated, it gives CSVAGTSGIVDEQYF.

This clone was seen a single time. The chain employs TRBV27 and TRBJ2-7, with D perhaps matching TRBD1 (5 bases). Trimming pared 0 bases from V and 1 base from J, leaving 10 bases between. The CDR3 is made up of 15 amino acids. Germline CDR1 reads MNHEY; CDR2 reads SMNVEV (reference sequence). CDR3 nucleotide sequence: TGTGCCAGCAGTTTATCGGGGCTCCCTTCCTACGAGCAGTACTTC. The encoded protein is CASSLSGLPSYEQYF.

This sequence joins TRBV15 and TRBJ2-1; TRBD1 is a possible D gene (5 bases). The CDR3 has 17 residues. Trimming shortened V by 0 bases and J by 4 bases, and 16 bases separated the two germline ends. Germline assignment: CDR1 LNHNV and CDR2 YYDKDF (reference sequence). The CDR3 coding sequence is TGTGCCACCAGCAGAGATCCGACAGTCCCACATTACAATGAGCAGTTCTTC. Its protein is CATSRDPTVPHYNEQFF.

The chain uses TRBV11-2 and TRBJ2-7; 11 bases line up with TRBD2. V trimming: 3 bases; J trimming: 7 bases; junction bases outside the gene matches: 11. CDR1 and CDR2 (germline): SGHAT, FQNNGV. The CDR3 runs to 16 residues. The CDR3 here is CASSFLSGRASKEQYF. Written as DNA, the CDR3 is TGTGCCAGCAGCTTTCTTAGCGGGAGGGCCTCTAAGGAGCAGTACTTC. Full variable domain (missing parts from reference TRBV11-2 and TRBJ2-7): EAGVAQSPRYKIIEKRQSVAFWCNPISGHATLYWYQQILGQGPKLLIQFQNNGVVDDSQLPKDRFSAERLKGVDSTLKIQPAKLEDSAVYLCASSFLSGRASKEQYFGPGTRLTVT.

This sequence joins TRBV5-1 and TRBJ1-1; no reliable D call. The CDR3 is 13 residues long. The germline CDR1 and CDR2 sequences are SGHRS and YFSETQ. V gave up 0 bases and J gave up 1 base, with 4 bases separating them. Written as DNA, the CDR3 is TGCGCCAGCAGCTTGGATAGGAACACTGAAGCTTTCTTT. Translating it yields CASSLDRNTEAFF.

The J gene is TRBJ2-7, the V gene TRBV11-2, with 9 bases fitting TRBD1. Germline CDR1 and CDR2: SGHAT and FQNNGV. This CDR3 is built from 14 residues. Unmatched junction bases numbered 7, after V lost 5 bases and J lost 5 bases. This chain's CDR3 is CASSKNRGLHEQYF. DNA of the CDR3: TGTGCCAGCAGCAAAAACAGGGGGCTCCACGAGCAGTACTTC.